This TCR beta chain appears in the sequencing data of a study of blood T cell repertoires in COVID-19. The ends were cut back, 1 base at V and 6 bases at J, with 14 bases in the middle. This CDR3 spans 14 amino acids. Germline V gives CDR1 SGHRS, CDR2 YFSETQ. The assay was immunoSEQ multiplex PCR, and TCRdb's table has in-frame clones only and misses some. The sample yields 110,000 to 150,000 clones, around 85% seen once. This TCR derives from a man aged 50 or older who had recovered from COVID-19. Material for sequencing was PBMCs or T cells enriched from blood (not recorded which). The chain couples TRBV5-1 to TRBJ2-7; possibly TRBD2 for D (6 bases). In DNA form, the CDR3 reads TGCGCCAGCAGCTTGTGGGCGGGGTCTGGCGAGCAGTACTTC. Translating it yields CASSLWAGSGEQYF. Combining the CDR3 with reference TRBV5-1 and TRBJ2-7 gives the whole variable domain KAGVTQTPRYLIKTRGQQVTLSCSPISGHRSVSWYQQTPGQGLQFLFEYFSETQRNKGNFPGRFSGRQFSNSRSEMNVSTLELGDSALYLCASSLWAGSGEQYFGPGTRLTVT.